Below, 26 T cell receptor beta chains from the same sample are listed, as sequenced in a study of cytomegalovirus exposure and HLA in healthy donors. The study ran its PCR with 60 Vbeta and 13 Jbeta primers. Some clones are missing from TCRdb's copy, which holds only in-frame ones; the method was immunoSEQ multiplex PCR. The repertoire holds under 200,000 clones, with roughly 71% as singletons. Sequenced material: PBMCs. Receptor source: a male donor in good health and CMV-seropositive.

The chain recombines TRBV28 with TRBJ1-1; D gene ambiguous. CDR1 is MDHEN, CDR2 SYDVKM, per germline. This CDR3 spans 14 amino acids. V lost 6 bases, J lost 1 base, and 12 bases lay in between. The chain's CDR3 is CASRAGDANTEAFF. In DNA, the CDR3 is TGTGCCAGCAGGGCAGGCGACGCGAACACTGAAGCTTTCTTT.

The genes are TRBV11-2 and TRBJ1-1; D possibly corresponds to TRBD1 (6 bases). The V end lost 5 bases, the J end lost 5 bases, and 12 bases lay between the germline ends. CDR3 length: 13 residues. Germline V gene lookup returns CDR1 SGHAT and CDR2 FQNNGV. The CDR3: CASSLSRGTEAFF. CDR3 DNA: TGTGCCAGCAGCCTATCCAGGGGAACTGAAGCTTTCTTT.

V usage is TRBV5-6 and J usage is TRBJ2-1; TRBD2 aligns across 7 bases. CDR3 length equals 15 residues. Germline V lookup: CDR1 SGHDT, CDR2 YYEEEE. After removal of 5 bases from V and 8 bases from J, the junction contained 13 bases not matched to a gene. The CDR3 loop is CASSSGAGWVYEQFF. CDR3 nucleotide sequence: TGTGCCAGCAGTTCTGGAGCGGGGTGGGTCTATGAGCAGTTCTTC.

This chain joins TRBV11-1 and TRBJ1-2; possibly TRBD1 for D (6 bases). The V end was cut by 5 bases, the J end by 7 bases, with 14 bases between. The CDR3 extends over 13 amino acids. CDR1 and CDR2 from the germline V gene are SGHAT and FQDESV (reference sequence). The CDR3: CASSRQKTGGYTF. CDR3 DNA: TGTGCCAGCAGCCGACAGAAGACAGGTGGCTACACCTTC.

CDR3 region: CASTLDSNTEAFF. CDR3 nucleotide sequence: TGTGCCAGCACCCTTGACAGTAACACTGAAGCTTTCTTT. The chain joins TRBV2 to TRBJ1-1; weak D call: TRBD1 (5 bases). CDR3 length: 13 amino acids. Germline lookup yields CDR1 SNHLY and CDR2 FYNNEI. Trimming removed 7 bases at V and 2 bases at J, with 11 bases between.

The genes are TRBV4-3 and TRBJ2-2, with D tentatively TRBD1 (6 bases). Germline CDR1 and CDR2: LGHNA and YSLEER. The CDR3 totals 18 residues. Trimming took 0 bases from V and 2 from J, leaving 16 bases between them. CDR3 DNA: TGCGCCAGCAGCCAAGATTCCTCGGGACAAATAAACACCGGGGAGCTGTTTTTT. It encodes CASSQDSSGQINTGELFF.

This chain joins TRBV21-1 and TRBJ1-4; TRBD1, as called in the table, went unchecked against the DNA. TRBV21-1 corresponds to a pseudogene. The CDR3 is 16 amino acids. The CDR3 DNA reads TGTGCCAGCAGCAGAAGGCAGGATGCAACTAATGAAAAACTGTTTTTT. Protein: CASSRRQDATNEKLFF.

The rearrangement uses TRBV12-5 and TRBJ2-5, with a possible D match to TRBD1 (5 bases). The CDR3 totals 14 residues. Per germline, CDR1 LGHNT and CDR2 FRNRAP. V shed 1 base and J shed 2 bases, with 8 bases lying between them. The CDR3 nucleotides are TGTGCTAGTGGTTTGGGCAGGGCGCAAGAGACCCAGTACTTC. Protein product: CASGLGRAQETQYF.

The chain uses TRBV6-1 and TRBJ1-4; 9 positions agree with TRBD1. Germline V lookup: CDR1 MNHNS, CDR2 SASEGT. J lost 8 bases, V lost 7 bases, and 8 bases had no gene match. The CDR3 runs to 14 residues. The CDR3 DNA reads as TGTGCCAGCACCACGGACAGGGGTGGCGAAAAACTGTTTTTT. This codes for CASTTDRGGEKLFF.

The chain combines TRBV25-1 with TRBJ2-1; 9 bases align to TRBD1. Germline-derived CDR1 and CDR2 are MGHDK and SYGVNS. V lost 4 bases and J lost 9; bases outside the gene matches: 10. CDR3 length: 15 residues. The CDR3 reads CASSVPGDRASEQFF. The CDR3 region has the DNA TGTGCCAGCAGTGTTCCGGGGGACAGGGCTAGTGAGCAGTTCTTC.

V is TRBV27 and J is TRBJ1-6; TRBD1 matches at 8 bases. The germline CDR1 and CDR2 sequences are MNHEY and SMNVEV (reference sequence). Losses at the gene ends were 8 bases for V and 0 bases for J; bases not matched to a gene: 6. CDR3 length: 16 residues. The CDR3 nucleotides are TGTGCCAGCGGGCGACAGGGGAGCTCCTATAATTCACCCCTCCACTTT. Encoded protein: CASGRQGSSYNSPLHF.

This clone was picked up one time. The V gene is TRBV5-1, the J gene TRBJ1-2; D possibly corresponds to TRBD1 (5 bases). The germline V gene encodes CDR1 SGHRS and CDR2 YFSETQ. This CDR3 region has 14 residues. V was trimmed by 3 bases and J by 2 bases, leaving 11 bases between them. The CDR3 DNA sequence: TGCGCCAGCAGCTGGGAGGGGCCGAACTATGGCTACACCTTC. It encodes CASSWEGPNYGYTF.

The chain recombines TRBV13 with TRBJ1-3; a possible D gene is TRBD1 (5 bases). There are 13 residues in the CDR3. V was shortened by 7 bases and J by 4 bases, with 11 bases between the two germline ends. Germline V gene lookup returns CDR1 PRHDT and CDR2 FYEKMQ (reference sequence). The CDR3 nucleotides read TGTGCCAGCAAGGGGTTGTTAGGAAACACCATATATTTT. Protein sequence: CASKGLLGNTIYF.

The V call is TRBV5-1, the J call TRBJ2-3; D may be TRBD2 (6 bases). The CDR3 loop spans 14 amino acids. Trimming left V 0 bases short and J 5 bases short, with 10 bases between. Germline V gene data show CDR1 as SGHRS and CDR2 as YFSETQ. The CDR3 is CASSLVPGVDTQYF. The CDR3 DNA reads TGCGCCAGCAGCTTGGTTCCGGGAGTAGATACGCAGTATTTT.

This clone was counted a few times. CDR3 in DNA: TGTGCCAGCAGCCATTTTCAGGGGATCCTCTACAATGAGCAGTTCTTC. Protein sequence: CASSHFQGILYNEQFF. The chain is built from TRBV11-1 and TRBJ2-1, with D possibly TRBD1 on 6 matching bases. V was clipped by 5 bases and J by 3 bases, with 17 bases between them. CDR3 size: 16 residues. Germline V gene sequence: CDR1 SGHAT, CDR2 FQDESV (reference sequence).

The V call is TRBV7-3, the J call TRBJ2-3, with TRBD2 matching 10 bases. The CDR3 sequence is 15 residues long. With 2 bases clipped from V and 1 base from J, the junction kept 0 bases outside the gene matches. Germline CDR1 reads SGHTA; CDR2 reads FQGTGA. Written as DNA, the CDR3 is TGTGCCAGCAGCTTAGGACTAGCGGGCACAGATACGCAGTATTTT. Amino acid sequence: CASSLGLAGTDTQYF.

The chain employs TRBV4-1 and TRBJ2-1, with 9 bases aligning to TRBD1. Looked up from germline, CDR1 is MGHRA and CDR2 is YSYEKL. J lost 9 bases, V lost 0 bases, and 9 bases had no gene match. The CDR3 runs to 16 residues. The CDR3 sequence is CASSQDWGQGVGEQFF. In DNA form, the CDR3 reads TGCGCCAGCAGCCAAGATTGGGGACAGGGTGTTGGTGAGCAGTTCTTC.

This chain joins TRBV6-5 and TRBJ1-2, with D hard to call. The CDR3 runs 13 residues. Germline loops: CDR1 MNHEY, CDR2 SVGAGI. V gave up 6 bases and J gave up 4 bases, with 12 bases separating them. Here the CDR3 DNA reads TGTGCCAGCAGACCTGGACTACCCTATGGCTACACCTTC. Translated: CASRPGLPYGYTF.

The chain has TRBV14 and TRBJ2-7, with 10 bases matching TRBD1. The trim removed 4 bases at V and 0 bases at J, leaving 9 bases unmatched. Looked up from germline, CDR1 is SGHDN and CDR2 is FVKESK. The CDR3 is 17 amino acids. CDR3 DNA sequence: TGTGCCAGCAGCCTCGGGACAGGGGATTTCAACTCCTACGAGCAGTACTTC. It translates to CASSLGTGDFNSYEQYF.

This chain links TRBV6-1 with TRBJ2-2, with 8 bases identical to TRBD2. The J segment lost 5 bases and the V segment lost 3 bases, leaving 5 bases of the junction unmatched. Per the germline V gene, CDR1 is MNHNS and CDR2 is SASEGT. This CDR3 region has 15 residues. CDR3 region: CASSDGGAGTGELFF. The CDR3 nucleotides are TGTGCCAGCAGTGACGGGGGGGCGGGGACCGGGGAGCTGTTTTTT.

This clone came up a few times. The rearrangement joins TRBV27 to TRBJ1-4; 11 bases agree with TRBD1. V lost 10 bases and J lost 8; bases outside the gene matches: 12. The germline V gene has CDR1 MNHEY and CDR2 SMNVEV (reference sequence). The length of the CDR3 is 15 residues. CDR3 loop: CATKRTGGFGEKLFF. In nucleotides, the CDR3 is TGTGCCACCAAGAGGACAGGGGGCTTTGGGGAAAAACTGTTTTTT.

The chain recombines TRBV10-3 with TRBJ1-2; D gene ambiguous. Trimming stripped 3 bases from V and 5 bases from J, with 16 bases between. CDR3 length equals 15 residues. Germline CDR1 reads ENHRY; CDR2 reads SYGVKD. The CDR3 spells CAISEVGVRSYGYTF. CDR3 DNA sequence: TGTGCCATCAGTGAAGTCGGGGTCAGGTCTTATGGCTACACCTTC.

The chain combines TRBV5-4 with TRBJ1-2; TRBD1 agrees at 9 bases. The CDR3 is 16 amino acids. The germline V gene has CDR1 SGHNT and CDR2 YYREEE (reference sequence). V trimming: 3 bases; J trimming: 1 base; junction bases outside the gene matches: 7. CDR3 nucleotide sequence: TGTGCCAGCAGCTCCCAAAGGACAGGGGATAACTATGGCTACACCTTC. It yields the protein CASSSQRTGDNYGYTF.

This chain links TRBV13 with TRBJ2-7; TRBD1 agrees at 7 bases. Per germline, CDR1 PRHDT and CDR2 FYEKMQ (reference sequence). Trimming cost V 4 bases and J 5 bases; bases outside gene matches: 8. This CDR3 has 14 amino acids. The CDR3 DNA reads TGTGCCAGCAGCTCCACAGGGGAAGGCAACGAGCAGTACTTC. Translation gives CASSSTGEGNEQYF.

J is TRBJ1-6 and V is TRBV7-9; 9 nucleotides match TRBD1. Trimming cost V 3 bases and J 8 bases; bases outside gene matches: 5. CDR1 is SEHNR and CDR2 is FQNEAQ in the germline V gene (reference sequence). The CDR3 length is 15 residues. CDR3 DNA sequence: TGTGCCAGCAGCTTGGGCGACAGGGGGTATTCACCCCTCCACTTT. This translates into CASSLGDRGYSPLHF. Complete variable domain (other parts from reference TRBV7-9 and TRBJ1-6): DTGVSQNPRHKITKRGQNVTFRCDPISEHNRLYWYRQTLGQGPEFLTYFQNEAQLEKSRLLSDRFSAERPKGSFSTLEIQRTEQGDSAMYLCASSLGDRGYSPLHFGNGTRLTVT.

This sequence joins TRBV7-2 and TRBJ1-2; unclear D gene. Trimming left V 5 bases short and J 2 bases short, with 6 bases between. The CDR3 is 12 residues long. Per the germline V gene, CDR1 is SGHTA and CDR2 is FQGNSA. The CDR3 loop is CASSLQNYGYTF. The CDR3 DNA sequence: TGTGCCAGCAGCCTACAGAACTATGGCTACACCTTC.